This T cell receptor beta chain is from a study of blood T cell repertoires in COVID-19. On the study more broadly: Acute-phase and convalescent COVID-19 samples originated in the United States, Italy and Spain. From T cells, B-cell-depleted T cells, or PBMCs came the material, which was cDNA or gDNA.

Sequencing was performed with immunoSEQ multiplex PCR; in TCRdb, only in-frame clones are kept and a portion is missing. The sample has hundreds of thousands of clones, about 80% seen once. This clone was picked up a small number of times. Germline CDR1 and CDR2: MDHEN and SYDVKM. The junction had 8 bases not matched to a gene; V was cut back by 10 bases and J by 5 bases. The CDR3 sequence is 14 residues long. The TCR sequence derives from a human donor in a cohort sampled during active COVID-19. The chain uses TRBV28 and TRBJ1-6; 7 positions match TRBD1. Sequencing used peripheral blood. CDR3 loop: CAINPQGNNSPLHF. The CDR3 nucleotides read TGTGCCATCAACCCACAGGGGAATAATTCACCCCTCCACTTT.